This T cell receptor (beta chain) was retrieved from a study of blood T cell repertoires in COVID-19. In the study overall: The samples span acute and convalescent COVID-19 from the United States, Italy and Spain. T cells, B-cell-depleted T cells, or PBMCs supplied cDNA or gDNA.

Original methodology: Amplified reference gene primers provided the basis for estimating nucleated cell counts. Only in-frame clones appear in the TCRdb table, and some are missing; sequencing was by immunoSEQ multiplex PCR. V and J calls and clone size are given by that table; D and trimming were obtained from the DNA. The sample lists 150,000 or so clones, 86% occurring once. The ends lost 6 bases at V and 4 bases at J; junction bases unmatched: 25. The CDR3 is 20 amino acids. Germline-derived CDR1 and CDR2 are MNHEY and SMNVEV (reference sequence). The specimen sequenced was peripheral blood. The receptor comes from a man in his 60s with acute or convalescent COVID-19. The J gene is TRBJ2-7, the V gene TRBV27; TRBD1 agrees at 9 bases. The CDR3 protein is CASSWDRAVSLINLSYEQYF. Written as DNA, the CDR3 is TGTGCCAGCAGCTGGGACAGGGCAGTCAGCCTCATAAATCTATCTTACGAGCAGTACTTC.